These 19 T cell receptor beta chains were all obtained from the same sample, sequenced in a study of blood T cell repertoires in COVID-19. Sequencing was performed with immunoSEQ multiplex PCR; in TCRdb, only in-frame clones are kept and a portion is missing. The sample contains about 240,000 clones, around 89% of which appear only once. Source material: PBMCs or T cells enriched from blood (not recorded which). These receptors were taken from a woman aged 25 to 39 who had recovered from COVID-19.

This rearrangement joins TRBV10-1 to TRBJ2-2; TRBD2 aligns across 9 bases. Germline V gene lookup returns CDR1 WNHNN and CDR2 SYGVQD (reference sequence). The CDR3 has 18 amino acids. The junction had 11 bases not matched to a gene; V was cut back by 2 bases and J by 4 bases. CDR3: CASSEPKAGGPVTGELFF. CDR3 bases: TGCGCCAGCAGTGAGCCAAAGGCGGGAGGGCCGGTCACCGGGGAGCTGTTTTTT.

The chain employs TRBV28 and TRBJ1-2, with 10 nucleotides matching TRBD1. Per germline, CDR1 MDHEN and CDR2 SYDVKM. Losses at the gene ends were 7 bases for V and 5 bases for J; bases not matched to a gene: 16. CDR3 length equals 17 residues. CDR3 region: CASNKGQGEVLWYGYTF. CDR3 in DNA: TGTGCCAGCAATAAAGGACAGGGGGAAGTCCTTTGGTATGGCTACACCTTC.

The chain carries TRBV11-2 and TRBJ1-2; maybe TRBD1 (6 bases). V dropped 6 bases and J dropped 6 bases, with 17 bases sitting between them. This CDR3 has 14 residues. CDR1 SGHAT and CDR2 FQNNGV come from the germline V gene. The CDR3 spells CASSLGHRSDGYTF. CDR3 nucleotide sequence: TGTGCCAGCAGTTTGGGACATCGTTCGGATGGCTACACCTTC. The whole variable domain, filled in from reference TRBV11-2 and TRBJ1-2, reads EAGVAQSPRYKIIEKRQSVAFWCNPISGHATLYWYQQILGQGPKLLIQFQNNGVVDDSQLPKDRFSAERLKGVDSTLKIQPAKLEDSAVYLCASSLGHRSDGYTFGSGTRLTVV.

Remarks on this clone: The germline gene is not matched at one end of the junction; a read error may be the cause. Other DNA sequences from this sample encode an identical CDR3 as well. The V and J genes are TRBV18 and TRBJ1-2; the D is unclear. Germline V gives CDR1 KGHSH, CDR2 LQKENI. CDR3 length equals 14 residues. DNA of the CDR3: TGTGCCAGCTCGCCACCGGGCTTAGACTATGGCTACACCTTC. This sequence encodes CASSPPGLDYGYTF.

V and J are TRBV4-3 and TRBJ1-5; TRBD1 matches at 7 bases. After removal of 5 bases from V and 2 bases from J, the junction contained 3 bases not matched to a gene. This CDR3 is built from 14 residues. Germline values: CDR1 LGHNA, CDR2 YSLEER. The CDR3 sequence: CASSRGRGNQPQHF. As DNA, the CDR3 is TGCGCCAGCAGCAGGGGGCGCGGCAATCAGCCCCAGCATTTT.

The chain employs TRBV5-1 and TRBJ2-1; D perhaps matches TRBD1 (6 bases). The CDR3 is 14 residues long. The V gene lost 0 bases and the J gene lost 7 bases, with 11 bases spanning the gap. Germline loops: CDR1 SGHRS, CDR2 YFSETQ. CDR3 protein: CASSLGVTGNEQFF. The CDR3 bases are TGCGCCAGCAGCTTGGGGGTAACAGGGAATGAGCAGTTCTTC. The whole variable domain, filled in from reference TRBV5-1 and TRBJ2-1, reads KAGVTQTPRYLIKTRGQQVTLSCSPISGHRSVSWYQQTPGQGLQFLFEYFSETQRNKGNFPGRFSGRQFSNSRSEMNVSTLELGDSALYLCASSLGVTGNEQFFGPGTRLTVL.

This clone was picked up one time. V and J are TRBV28 and TRBJ1-6; 7 bases are shared with TRBD1. Germline V gives CDR1 MDHEN, CDR2 SYDVKM. The CDR3 has 14 residues. The junction had 8 bases not matched to a gene; V was cut back by 6 bases and J by 9 bases. Here the CDR3 DNA reads TGTGCCAGCAGGCTGCCGGGACAGAGTTCACCCCTCCACTTT. It yields the protein CASRLPGQSSPLHF.

The genes are TRBV3-1 (or the pseudogene TRBV3-2) and TRBJ1-1; 9 bases agree with TRBD1. Losses at the gene ends were 4 bases for V and 3 bases for J; bases not matched to a gene: 6. Germline lookup yields CDR1 LGHDT and CDR2 YNNKEL (reference sequence). This CDR3 contains 15 residues. CDR3 amino acids: CASSLTDRGYTEAFF. The CDR3, as DNA: TGTGCCAGCAGCCTAACCGACAGGGGGTACACTGAAGCTTTCTTT.

The rearrangement links TRBV20-1 to TRBJ2-7; D possibly corresponds to TRBD1 (5 bases). With 4 bases removed from V and 9 bases from J, the gap between germline ends came to 13 bases. Germline V CDR1 and CDR2: DFQATT, SNEGSKA (reference sequence). CDR3 length: 11 amino acids. CDR3 protein: CSATGLDGQYF. CDR3 DNA: TGCAGTGCTACAGGGTTAGACGGGCAGTACTTC.

The V gene is TRBV15, the J gene TRBJ1-4; D gene uncertain. The V gene lost 0 bases and the J gene lost 8 bases, with 16 bases spanning the gap. CDR3 length: 16 amino acids. CDR1 and CDR2 from the germline V gene are LNHNV and YYDKDF (reference sequence). The CDR3 spells CATSRDARGAEEKLFF. For the CDR3, the DNA is TGTGCCACCAGCAGAGATGCACGGGGAGCCGAGGAAAAACTGTTTTTT.

V gene TRBV4-2 combines with J gene TRBJ1-5, with D perhaps matching TRBD1 (5 bases). In germline, CDR1 is LGHNA, CDR2 YNFKEQ. This CDR3 is 16 amino acids long. V lost 0 bases and J lost 6, with 15 bases in between. CDR3 sequence reads: CASSQEGPGGGQPQHF. CDR3 in DNA: TGTGCCAGCAGCCAAGAAGGTCCCGGGGGGGGTCAGCCCCAGCATTTT.

J is TRBJ2-3 and V is TRBV29-1, with a tentative D call TRBD1 (5 bases). With 1 base removed from V and 0 bases from J, the gap between germline ends came to 17 bases. This CDR3 spans 17 amino acids. Germline V gene data show CDR1 as SQVTM and CDR2 as ANQGSEA. CDR3 bases: TGCAGCGTTGAAGGGTTGACAGACCCTTCTAGCACAGATACGCAGTATTTT. This codes for CSVEGLTDPSSTDTQYF.

The chain is built from TRBV6-5 and TRBJ1-3, with no clear D. Germline lookup yields CDR1 MNHEY and CDR2 SVGAGI. Trimming stripped 8 bases from V and 0 bases from J, with 11 bases between. CDR3 length: 14 residues. The CDR3 reads CASGNGGSGNTIYF. The CDR3 nucleotides read TGTGCCAGCGGGAACGGAGGCTCTGGAAACACCATATATTTT.

The V call is TRBV11-3, the J call TRBJ2-1, with 12 nucleotides matching TRBD2. The V segment lost 3 bases and the J segment 7 bases; nucleotides outside the gene matches: 1. The CDR3 has 14 amino acids. Germline V gives CDR1 SGHNT, CDR2 YENEEA. The CDR3 coding sequence is TGTGCCAGCAGCTTCGGGACTAGCGGGAATGAGCAGTTCTTC. This codes for CASSFGTSGNEQFF.

This clone has just a few counts. The chain recombines TRBV18 with TRBJ2-5; possible D gene TRBD2, 6 bases. Germline CDR1 KGHSH, CDR2 LQKENI. The CDR3 sequence is 13 residues long. Trimming took 3 bases from V and 10 from J, leaving 15 bases between them. The CDR3 DNA is TGTGCCAGCTCACCTTGGGGGGACGCTGGCCAGTACTTC. Its protein product is CASSPWGDAGQYF.

The V gene is TRBV7-8, the J gene TRBJ1-1; 11 bases fit TRBD1. The CDR3 sequence is 17 residues long. In germline, CDR1 is SGHVS, CDR2 FQNEAQ. V gave up 7 bases and J gave up 1 base; unmatched junction bases: 11. As DNA, the CDR3 is TGTGCCAGCACTGGACCTTGGGACAGGGGGGGGAACACTGAAGCTTTCTTT. Its protein product is CASTGPWDRGGNTEAFF.

The chain joins TRBV9 to TRBJ2-6; no clear D. The length of the CDR3 is 16 residues. V gave up 0 bases and J gave up 0 bases, with 7 bases separating them. The germline V gene encodes CDR1 SGDLS and CDR2 YYNGEE. This chain's CDR3 is CASSVVAASGANVLTF. The CDR3 nucleotides read TGTGCCAGCAGCGTAGTAGCTGCCTCTGGGGCCAACGTCCTGACTTTC.

V usage is TRBV20-1 and J usage is TRBJ1-2; 8 positions agree with TRBD1. The CDR3 totals 16 residues. Germline loops: CDR1 DFQATT, CDR2 SNEGSKA (reference sequence). V trimming: 3 bases; J trimming: 2 bases; junction bases outside the gene matches: 11. CDR3 in DNA: TGCAGTGCTAGTGGCTTGCAGGGGGCGTGGAACTATGGCTACACCTTC. Protein product: CSASGLQGAWNYGYTF.

The V and J genes are TRBV5-1 and TRBJ1-1; TRBD1 is a possible D gene (5 bases). Trimming removed 0 bases at V and 6 bases at J, with 15 bases between. The CDR3 is made up of 15 amino acids. The germline V gene has CDR1 SGHRS and CDR2 YFSETQ. The CDR3 coding sequence is TGCGCCAGCAGCTTGGGGCAGGGCAGAATCGCTGAAGCTTTCTTT. Residues: CASSLGQGRIAEAFF.